This paragraph reports one TCR beta chain. Its antigen is still unknown. The length of the CDR3 is 16 residues. Germline loops: CDR1 MGHDK, CDR2 SYGVNS. V lost 2 bases and J 3 bases, leaving 16 bases between the germline ends. These data are taken from a study of cytomegalovirus exposure and HLA in healthy donors. Study-level results: Later analysis reportedly placed an Asian-associated ancestry cluster below the roughly 680-donor mean in N-insertions.

Primers for the PCR totalled 60 Vbeta and 13 Jbeta. Produced via immunoSEQ multiplex PCR; TCRdb's table is partial and in-frame only. Of about 150,000 clones in the sample, around 73% were seen once. This TCR was sampled from a woman between 18 and 29 years old in good health and CMV-seronegative. This chain connects TRBV25-1 to TRBJ1-1; D perhaps matches TRBD1 (5 bases). Material: PBMCs. The CDR3 here is CASSEQGAVLDTEAFF. DNA of the CDR3: TGTGCCAGCAGTGAACAGGGCGCGGTATTGGACACTGAAGCTTTCTTT.